Listed below are T cell receptor beta chains from one sample, sequenced in a study of chemoradiotherapy in HPV16-positive cancers. Produced via immunoSEQ multiplex PCR; TCRdb's table is partial and in-frame only. The sample lists around 29,000 clones, about 90% occurring once. Sequencing used blood, obtained from a patient who underwent chemoradiotherapy. Source of these receptors: a human donor with HPV-associated anogenital cancer. Both conserved end residues are part of each CDR3. The order of the fields is J gene, V gene, clone size, D gene, CDR3 protein, CDR3 DNA. The D gene is left open where the match is weak. Expanded clones are given a class, and other clones once, few, many or no size at all.

>TRBJ2-7|TRBV28|.|.
CASSTYEQYF
TGTGCCAGCAGCACCTACGAGCAGTACTTC
>TRBJ1-3|TRBV5-1|.|TRBD1
CASSSSTGGGNTIYF
TGCGCCAGCAGCTCCTCGACAGGGGGGGGAAACACCATATATTTT
>TRBJ2-7|TRBV2|.|.
CASRPRTVSSYEQYF
TGTGCCAGCAGGCCAAGGACGGTGAGCTCCTACGAGCAGTACTTC
>TRBJ1-2|TRBV19|.|.
CASSIGGDGYTF
TGTGCCAGTAGTATTGGAGGGGATGGCTACACCTTC
>TRBJ1-2|TRBV6-5|once|TRBD1
CASSLTGGTTGYTF
TGTGCCAGCAGTTTAACAGGGGGAACGACTGGCTACACCTTC
>TRBJ2-5|TRBV9|.|.
CASSVGQRQETQYF
TGTGCCAGCAGCGTAGGCCAGCGACAAGAGACCCAGTACTTC
>TRBJ2-7|TRBV5-1|.|TRBD2
CASSLTSGGGDYEQYF
TGCGCCAGCAGCTTGACTAGCGGGGGGGGAGACTACGAGCAGTACTTC
>TRBJ2-5|TRBV28|.|.
CASRNRDNQETQYF
TGTGCCAGCAGGAATCGGGACAACCAAGAGACCCAGTACTTC
>TRBJ2-7|TRBV6-6|.|TRBD1
CASSYGGQGANEQYF
TGTGCCAGCAGTTACGGGGGACAGGGGGCCAACGAGCAGTACTTC
>TRBJ1-2|TRBV27|.|.
CASSLSGRVNGYTF
TGTGCCAGCAGTTTATCGGGCAGGGTAAATGGCTACACCTTC
>TRBJ2-1|TRBV18|.|.
CASSLPGMEQFF
TGTGCCAGCTCACTGCCGGGGATGGAGCAGTTCTTC
>TRBJ1-5|TRBV7-2|.|.
CASSSTGDPSNQPQHF
TGTGCCAGCAGCTCCACGGGAGACCCAAGCAATCAGCCCCAGCATTTT
>TRBJ1-5|TRBV7-8|.|.
CASSITGRWPQHF
TGTGCCAGCAGCATCACAGGGAGGTGGCCCCAGCATTTT
>TRBJ2-1|TRBV6-9|.|.
CASSYSHVGPYNEQFF
TGTGCCAGCAGTTATTCGCACGTTGGTCCCTACAATGAGCAGTTCTTC
>TRBJ2-1|TRBV4-3|.|.
CASSHGAPGEQFF
TGCGCCAGCAGCCATGGGGCACCGGGAGAGCAGTTCTTC
>TRBJ2-1|TRBV7-6|.|TRBD2
CASSRTSGGKAEQFF
TGTGCCAGCAGCCGGACTAGCGGGGGGAAGGCTGAGCAGTTCTTC
>TRBJ1-4|TRBV29-1|.|.
CSVEGTEGKVLFF
TGCAGCGTTGAAGGCACAGAGGGAAAGGTGCTGTTTTTT
>TRBJ1-3|TRBV9|.|.
CASSPPGSRSGNTIYF
TGTGCCAGCAGCCCACCGGGGTCTCGATCTGGAAACACCATATATTTT
>TRBJ1-5|TRBV15|.|.
CATSQGDQPQHF
TGTGCCACCAGCCAAGGAGATCAGCCCCAGCATTTT
>TRBJ2-3|TRBV4-3|once|TRBD2
CASSPRAGGFTDTQYF
TGCGCCAGCAGCCCTCGGGCGGGGGGGTTCACAGATACGCAGTATTTT
>TRBJ2-1|TRBV7-6|.|TRBD1
CASTEPRTGGYNEQFF
TGTGCCAGCACCGAACCCCGGACAGGGGGATACAATGAGCAGTTCTTC
>TRBJ1-5|TRBV28|.|.
CASSFLGGVEQPQHF
TGTGCCAGCAGTTTCCTAGGAGGGGTTGAACAGCCCCAGCATTTT
>TRBJ2-3|TRBV30|.|.
CAWSRESGPDTQYF
TGTGCCTGGAGTCGGGAATCAGGGCCCGATACGCAGTATTTT
>TRBJ2-1|TRBV6-6|.|.
CASSGSYNEQFF
TGTGCCAGCTCGGGAAGTTACAATGAGCAGTTCTTC
>TRBJ2-1|TRBV27|.|TRBD1
CASSSRDRAGNEQFF
TGTGCCAGCAGTTCCCGGGACAGGGCCGGCAATGAGCAGTTCTTC
>TRBJ1-2|TRBV6-6|.|.
CASSYSNRLGNYGYTF
TGTGCCAGCAGTTACTCGAACAGGTTAGGAAACTATGGCTACACCTTC
>TRBJ2-2|TRBV5-1|.|TRBD2
CASSWGLAGGSTGELFF
TGCGCCAGCAGCTGGGGACTAGCGGGAGGATCAACCGGGGAGCTGTTTTTT
>TRBJ2-7|TRBV2|.|.
CASTLERTVAYEQYF
TGTGCCAGCACCCTAGAGAGGACAGTAGCCTACGAGCAGTACTTC
>TRBJ1-3|TRBV5-6|few|TRBD1
CASSPGQGGDTIYF
TGTGCCAGCAGCCCGGGACAGGGGGGGGACACCATATATTTT
>TRBJ2-7|TRBV7-8|.|TRBD2
CASSFSGRASTYEQYF
TGTGCCAGCAGCTTTAGCGGGAGGGCCTCAACCTACGAGCAGTACTTC
>TRBJ2-2|TRBV10-2|.|TRBD2
CASSVAGASYTGELFF
TGCGCCAGCAGTGTTGCGGGAGCGTCATACACCGGGGAGCTGTTTTTT
>TRBJ2-4|TRBV10-3|.|TRBD1
CAISEPDRGLYF
TGTGCCATCAGTGAGCCGGACAGGGGGCTATACTTC
>TRBJ2-5|TRBV30|.|.
CAWGSTLAQETQYF
TGTGCCTGGGGCTCGACCCTAGCACAAGAGACCCAGTACTTC
>TRBJ2-1|TRBV28|.|.
CASTEAGSQTLYNEQFF
TGTGCCAGCACCGAAGCCGGATCCCAAACCCTTTACAATGAGCAGTTCTTC
>TRBJ1-1|TRBV5-1|.|.
CASSPEVVSEKAFF
TGCGCCAGCAGCCCTGAAGTGGTGAGTGAGAAAGCTTTCTTT
>TRBJ1-1|TRBV19|once|.
CASTSTGTEAFF
TGTGCCAGTACCTCAACAGGAACTGAAGCTTTCTTT
>TRBJ1-1|TRBV19|.|.
CASSIRGNTEAFF
TGTGCCAGTAGTATAAGGGGGAACACTGAAGCTTTCTTT